This T cell receptor (beta chain) comes out of a study of cytomegalovirus exposure and HLA in healthy donors. CDR1 and CDR2 (germline): GTSNPN, SVGIG (reference sequence). J lost 0 bases, V lost 5 bases, and 9 bases had no gene match. CDR3 size: 17 residues. Findings and limits, study-wide: That first-cohort TCR clusters tended to co-occur in the 90 to 150 validation repertoires was found in a later analysis.

This clone was found once. What it binds is unknown. The method was immunoSEQ multiplex PCR; TCRdb's version includes in-frame clones alone and lacks a portion of them. The top ten hold 1% to 1.5% of the sample, which has tens of thousands of clones, just over 90% seen once. V and J are TRBV30 and TRBJ2-7; 14 bases agree with TRBD2. The source material was PBMCs. This clonotype originated in a woman aged 18-30 years in good health and CMV-seronegative. Here the CDR3 reads CAWSGRGTSGSSYEQYF. The DNA for the CDR3 is TGTGCCTGGTCCGGCAGAGGGACTAGCGGGAGCTCCTACGAGCAGTACTTC.